This T cell receptor (beta chain) was identified in a study of blood T cells in healthy people across ages. This clonotype has a count of ten or more. CDR3 length equals 16 residues. A sample-barcoded 5' primer and a J-beta primer mix were used in a second PCR of roughly 6 to 12 cycles. Each CDR3 protein is one row after TCRdb ran MiXCR on the 5' RACE reads. The repertoire holds 1.5 million to 2 million distinct CDR3 sequences, with approximately 28% as singletons. The source material was blood. The V gene is TRBV1, the J gene TRBJ2-1. TRBV1 represents a pseudogene. The receptor was isolated from a woman in her twenties or thirties in good health. The CDR3 protein is CTSSQADGSSYNEQFF. The CDR3, as DNA: TGCACCAGCAGCCAGGCGGACGGAAGCTCCTACAATGAGCAGTTCTTC.